These T cell receptor beta chains were read from a single sample in a study of shared clonotypes between healthy human individuals. The data were produced by immunoSEQ multiplex PCR, yet TCRdb's version contains in-frame clones alone and is incomplete. The profile shows hundreds of thousands of clones, roughly nine tenths of them singletons. The material sequenced was naive CD8+ T cells sorted from blood. Receptors were obtained from a man aged 30-40 years in good health. The CDR3 runs from the conserved cysteine through the conserved F or W. The D gene is left open where the match is weak.

TRBV6-5	.	TRBJ1-2	CASSYSTGLGYGYTF	TGTGCCAGCAGTTACTCGACGGGGTTGGGGTATGGCTACACCTTC
TRBV7-6	.	TRBJ2-7	CAFDYEQYF	TGTGCCTTCGACTACGAGCAGTACTTC
TRBV9	.	TRBJ2-2	CASSILAQNTGELFF	TGTGCCAGCAGCATACTAGCTCAGAACACCGGGGAGCTGTTTTTT
TRBV7-6	.	TRBJ1-4	CASSLEPGPQELFF	TGTGCCAGCAGCTTAGAACCGGGACCCCAGGAACTGTTTTTT
TRBV7-9	TRBD1	TRBJ1-4	CASSSSIYRDRGSGRLFF	TGTGCCAGCAGCTCGAGTATATACCGGGACAGGGGATCGGGGAGACTGTTTTTT
TRBV6-1	.	TRBJ2-6	CASSEEEILYSGANVLTF	TGTGCCAGCAGTGAAGAGGAGATTCTTTACTCTGGGGCCAACGTCCTGACTTTC
TRBV2	TRBD1	TRBJ2-7	CASSGDREKGGYEQYF	TGTGCCAGCAGTGGGGACAGAGAAAAAGGGGGATACGAGCAGTACTTC
TRBV10-3	.	TRBJ1-3	CAISEENREASWIGNTIYF	TGTGCCATCAGTGAGGAGAACAGGGAAGCTAGCTGGATTGGAAACACCATATATTTT
TRBV14	.	TRBJ2-1	CASSQDNHLIYNEQFF	TGTGCCAGCAGCCAAGACAACCACCTTATCTACAATGAGCAGTTCTTC
TRBV1	.	TRBJ1-1	CTSSHPHRNPNTEAFF	TGCACCAGCAGCCATCCCCACAGGAACCCGAACACTGAAGCTTTCTTT
TRBV27	.	TRBJ1-4	CASSTGLTNEKLFF	TGTGCCAGCAGTACAGGGTTAACTAATGAAAAACTGTTTTTT
TRBV7-6	TRBD2	TRBJ2-7	CASSIGGDHEQYF	TGTGCCAGCAGCATCGGGGGGGATCACGAGCAGTACTTC
TRBV6-5	.	TRBJ2-3	CASSYGGAGHTDTQYF	TGTGCCAGCAGTTACGGGGGGGCGGGGCACACAGATACGCAGTATTTT